The present TCR beta chain was sequenced within a study of radiotherapy plus CTLA-4 blockade in lung cancer. The ends were cut back, 7 bases at V and 1 base at J, with 15 bases in the middle. Germline V gene sequence: CDR1 SGHRS, CDR2 YFSETQ. This CDR3 comprises 15 residues. Data came from immunoSEQ multiplex PCR; TCRdb stores just in-frame clones and leaves some out. The sample has 60,000 to 70,000 clones, around 81% seen once. The sequence derives from a human donor with non-small cell lung cancer who had a partial response to radiotherapy plus ipilimumab. The starting material was peripheral blood, obtained from a patient treated with radiotherapy plus ipilimumab. The chain uses TRBV5-1 and TRBJ1-5; D not resolved. The CDR3 loop reads CASRRDILSNQPQHF. For the CDR3, the DNA is TGCGCCAGCCGACGAGACATTCTGAGCAATCAGCCCCAGCATTTT.